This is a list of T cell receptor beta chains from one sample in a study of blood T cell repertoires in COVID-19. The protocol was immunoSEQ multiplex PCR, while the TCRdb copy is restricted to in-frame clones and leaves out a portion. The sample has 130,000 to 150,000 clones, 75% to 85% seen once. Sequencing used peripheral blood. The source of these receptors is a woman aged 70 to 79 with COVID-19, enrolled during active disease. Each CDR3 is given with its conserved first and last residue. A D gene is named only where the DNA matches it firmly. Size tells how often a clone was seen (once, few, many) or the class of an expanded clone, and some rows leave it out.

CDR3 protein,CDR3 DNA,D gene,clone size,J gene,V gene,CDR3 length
CASSTLTLPEAFF,TGTGCCAGCAGCACTCTAACTCTCCCTGAAGCTTTCTTT,.,.,TRBJ1-1,TRBV7-9,13
CASSATGGRSGSGFF,TGTGCCAGCAGCGCTACAGGGGGTAGGTCGGGGTCTGGATTCTTC,TRBD1,.,TRBJ2-7,TRBV7-2,15
CASRSVDEQFF,TGTGCCAGCAGGTCAGTGGATGAGCAGTTCTTC,.,.,TRBJ2-1,TRBV12-3/TRBV12-4,11
CASSSGPRRSYEQYF,TGTGCCAGCAGCTCTGGGCCTCGGAGGTCCTACGAGCAGTACTTC,.,once,TRBJ2-7,TRBV3-1/TRBV3-2,15
CASSRQGNTGELFF,TGTGCCAGCAGCCGACAGGGTAACACCGGGGAGCTGTTTTTT,TRBD1,.,TRBJ2-2,TRBV11-2,14
CASLTGQVNQPQHF,TGTGCCAGCTTGACGGGACAGGTAAATCAGCCCCAGCATTTT,TRBD1,once,TRBJ1-5,TRBV28,14
CASSILGLAGGQETQYF,TGTGCCAGCAGCATCCTCGGTCTAGCGGGGGGTCAAGAGACCCAGTACTTC,TRBD2,.,TRBJ2-5,TRBV11-2,17
CASSVEWSEDGEAFF,TGTGCCAGCAGCGTAGAATGGTCGGAGGACGGTGAAGCTTTCTTT,.,.,TRBJ1-1,TRBV9,15
CASSLEGTDYNEQFF,TGCGCCAGCAGCTTGGAGGGGACAGACTACAATGAGCAGTTCTTC,TRBD1,.,TRBJ2-1,TRBV5-1,15
CAWSVPGIGTKLHF,TGTGCCTGGAGTGTACCAGGAATCGGGACAAAACTCCACTTT,.,.,TRBJ1-6,TRBV30,14
CAWTREVGNTIYF,TGTGCCTGGACCCGAGAGGTGGGAAACACCATATATTTT,.,few,TRBJ1-3,TRBV30,13
CASSSMTGGNYGYTF,TGTGCCAGCAGCTCTATGACAGGGGGAAACTATGGCTACACCTTC,TRBD1,.,TRBJ1-2,TRBV5-5,15
CASSYGQGGQPQHF,TGTGCCAGCAGCTATGGACAGGGCGGTCAGCCCCAGCATTTT,TRBD1,.,TRBJ1-5,TRBV7-8,14
CASSAGQASSKGNIQYF,TGCGCCAGCAGCGCGGGACAGGCCTCCTCCAAGGGAAACATTCAGTACTTC,TRBD1,.,TRBJ2-4,TRBV5-1,17
CASSFSSDRGSSEAFF,TGTGCCAGCAGCTTCAGTTCCGACAGGGGGTCGTCTGAAGCTTTCTTT,TRBD1,once,TRBJ1-1,TRBV11-3,16
CASSLYGNTEAFF,TGTGCCAGCTCACTATACGGGAACACTGAAGCTTTCTTT,.,.,TRBJ1-1,TRBV18,13
CASSLLGQGDGYTF,TGTGCCAGCAGCCTCCTGGGACAGGGTGATGGCTACACCTTC,TRBD1,.,TRBJ1-2,TRBV14,14
CASSPGRGLRQVYEQYF,TGTGCCAGCAGCCCCGGGAGGGGCCTCAGACAGGTCTACGAGCAGTACTTC,TRBD2,.,TRBJ2-7,TRBV4-2,17
CASSSTGFSQPQHF,TGTGCCAGCAGTTCCACAGGGTTTAGCCAGCCCCAGCATTTT,.,once,TRBJ1-5,TRBV27,14
CASREQGLRTDTQYF,TGTGCCAGCAGAGAACAGGGTTTACGGACAGATACGCAGTATTTT,.,.,TRBJ2-3,TRBV7-9,15
CASSLLGGFYEQYF,TGTGCCAGCAGTCTACTAGGGGGTTTTTACGAGCAGTACTTC,.,.,TRBJ2-7,TRBV6-5,14
CASSADTSLGEKLFF,TGTGCCAGCAGTGCCGACACATCACTTGGGGAAAAACTGTTTTTT,.,.,TRBJ1-4,TRBV25-1,15
CASSLRVGGGSTDTQYF,TGCGCCAGCAGCTTGAGAGTTGGCGGGGGCAGCACAGATACGCAGTATTTT,.,.,TRBJ2-3,TRBV5-1,17
CASSFSGSLHF,TGTGCCAGCAGTTTTTCGGGGTCCCTCCACTTT,.,.,TRBJ1-6,TRBV12-3/TRBV12-4,11
CATGQGSTDTQYF,TGTGCCACCGGACAGGGCAGCACAGATACGCAGTATTTT,TRBD1,.,TRBJ2-3,TRBV7-8,13
CASSPGTDTQYF,TGCGCCAGCAGCCCCGGCACAGATACGCAGTATTTT,.,.,TRBJ2-3,TRBV5-1,12
CSASRRQLAKNIQYF,TGCAGTGCTAGTCGGAGACAGCTAGCCAAAAACATTCAGTACTTC,.,.,TRBJ2-4,TRBV20-1,15
CASSLEGQGVTGELFF,TGTGCCAGCAGCTTAGAGGGACAGGGTGTTACCGGGGAGCTGTTTTTT,TRBD1,.,TRBJ2-2,TRBV7-2,16
CASSLQGPNTEAFF,TGTGCCAGCAGCCTCCAGGGTCCGAACACTGAAGCTTTCTTT,.,.,TRBJ1-1,TRBV6-2/TRBV6-3,14
CASSFRGSNQPQHF,TGTGCCAGCAGTTTTAGGGGGAGCAATCAGCCCCAGCATTTT,.,.,TRBJ1-5,TRBV28,14
CASSQDRNSNQPQHF,TGCGCCAGCAGCCAAGACAGGAATAGCAATCAGCCCCAGCATTTT,.,.,TRBJ1-5,TRBV4-1,15
CAGGQGAGDTQYF,TGTGCAGGGGGGCAGGGGGCAGGAGATACGCAGTATTTT,TRBD1,.,TRBJ2-3,TRBV2,13
CASSPRGGDTIYF,TGTGCCAGCAGCCCACGGGGCGGGGACACCATATATTTT,.,.,TRBJ1-3,TRBV4-2,13
CASSTLEGAGEKLFF,TGTGCCAGCAGTACCCTAGAGGGGGCCGGTGAAAAACTGTTTTTT,TRBD1,.,TRBJ1-4,TRBV28,15
CASSGTVGNTIYF,TGTGCCAGCTCCGGGACAGTCGGAAACACCATATATTTT,TRBD1,.,TRBJ1-3,TRBV19,13
CASSPPTDTQYF,TGTGCCAGCAGCCCCCCTACAGATACGCAGTATTTT,.,.,TRBJ2-3,TRBV9,12
CASSNSGANYGYTF,TGTGCCAGTAGTAACTCGGGAGCCAACTATGGCTACACCTTC,.,.,TRBJ1-2,TRBV19,14
CASSLGYRSGSPLHF,TGTGCCAGCAGCTTAGGGTACAGGTCGGGTTCACCCCTCCACTTT,.,.,TRBJ1-6,TRBV11-2,15
CASRVTGKTNYGYTF,TGTGCCAGCAGGGTGACAGGGAAGACTAACTATGGCTACACCTTC,TRBD1,.,TRBJ1-2,TRBV2,15
CASSPLRRERGGGSYEQYF,TGTGCCAGCAGCCCGCTTAGAAGGGAGCGGGGGGGCGGGTCCTACGAGCAGTACTTC,TRBD2,once,TRBJ2-7,TRBV11-2,19
CASSSTGRAVETQYF,TGCGCCAGCAGCTCGACAGGGAGAGCGGTAGAGACCCAGTACTTC,TRBD1,.,TRBJ2-5,TRBV5-1,15
CASSYSRATGYGYTF,TGTGCCAGCAGTTACTCAAGAGCGACGGGCTATGGCTACACCTTC,.,.,TRBJ1-2,TRBV6-5,15
CSASPQTDQETQYF,TGCAGTGCTAGTCCACAGACCGACCAAGAGACCCAGTACTTC,.,once,TRBJ2-5,TRBV20-1,14
CASRGMNYGYTF,TGTGCCAGCCGCGGGATGAACTATGGCTACACCTTC,.,.,TRBJ1-2,TRBV12-3/TRBV12-4,12
CASSPLGFGDTDTQYF,TGTGCCAGCTCGCCCTTGGGTTTCGGGGACACAGATACGCAGTATTTT,.,.,TRBJ2-3,TRBV18,16
CASSLEQLQETQYF,TGCGCCAGCAGCTTGGAACAGCTCCAAGAGACCCAGTACTTC,.,.,TRBJ2-5,TRBV5-1,14
CASSVEAGGETQYF,TGTGCCAGCAGCGTAGAGGCGGGGGGGGAGACCCAGTACTTC,TRBD2,once,TRBJ2-5,TRBV9,14
CASDSGIGEQYF,TGCGCCAGCGACTCAGGGATAGGCGAGCAGTACTTC,.,few,TRBJ2-7,TRBV5-1,12
CASSLVETTVGQYF,TGTGCCAGCAGCTTGGTCGAGACAACGGTCGGGCAGTACTTC,.,once,TRBJ2-7,TRBV5-6,14
CATSEPGRNEAFF,TGTGCCACCAGTGAACCCGGTCGCAACGAAGCTTTCTTT,.,.,TRBJ1-1,TRBV24-1,13